The 16 T cell receptor beta chains given below trace back to one sample, sequenced in a study of CD8+CD57+ T cells in acquired aplastic anemia. All patients picked for sequencing had shown, by flow cytometry, an expansion of CD8+CD57+ cells. Genomic DNA provided the template from which TCR beta VDJ and CDR3 profiles were obtained. TCRdb itself ran the reads through MiXCR, one entry per CDR3 protein. The data show 160,000 or so distinct CDR3 sequences, with around half seen just once and approximately 3% held by the top ten. Specimen: sorted CD4+, CD8+, or CD8+CD57+ T cells (not recorded which) from PBMCs. The receptor set was obtained from a human donor with aplastic anemia.

The chain couples TRBV7-8 to TRBJ1-1; D unclear. Between the trimmed V and J ends, which lost 4 bases and 5 bases, there was a span of 2 bases. Per germline, CDR1 SGHVS and CDR2 FQNEAQ. CDR3 size: 10 residues. Here the CDR3 reads CASSSTEAFF. In DNA form, the CDR3 reads TGTGCCAGCAGCTCTACTGAAGCTTTCTTT.

In the case of this clonotype: Possible read error: a much larger clone is one base away. V is TRBV3-1 and J is TRBJ2-1; D gene ambiguous. The CDR3 runs 12 residues. V was shortened by 5 bases and J by 11 bases, with 13 bases between the two germline ends. Germline CDR1 and CDR2: LGHDT and YNNKEL (reference sequence). CDR3 in DNA: TGTGCCAGCAGCTATGCTACTCATCAGCAGTTCTTC. It translates to CASSYATHQQFF.

The chain links TRBV19 to TRBJ2-1, with 7 bases lining up with TRBD1. In germline, CDR1 is LNHDA, CDR2 SQIVND (reference sequence). CDR3 length: 15 residues. Unmatched junction bases numbered 8, after V lost 5 bases and J lost 4 bases. CDR3 region: CASSLRDSRYNEQFF. The CDR3 nucleotides read TGTGCCAGTAGTCTCCGGGACAGTCGATACAATGAGCAGTTCTTC.

This clonotype was seen many times. The rearrangement links TRBV19 to TRBJ2-1; 10 bases align to TRBD2. J was trimmed by 1 base and V by 7 bases; bases with no gene match: 7. CDR1 and CDR2 (germline): LNHDA, SQIVND (reference sequence). The CDR3 loop spans 16 amino acids. This chain's CDR3 is CASKGSGRVSYNEQFF. The CDR3 nucleotides read TGTGCCAGTAAGGGCAGCGGGAGGGTTTCCTACAATGAGCAGTTCTTC.

A word on this clonotype: The germline gene is not matched at one end of the junction; a read error may be the cause. The rearrangement uses TRBV9 and TRBJ2-3; the D call may be TRBD1 or TRBD2 (6 bases each). The CDR3 is made up of 14 amino acids. Germline V gene lookup returns CDR1 SGDLS and CDR2 YYNGEE. CDR3 region: CASSGGRGADTHYF. For the CDR3, the DNA is TGTGCCAGCAGCGGAGGTAGGGGGGCAGATACGCATTATTTT.

This sequence joins TRBV28 and TRBJ2-2; 9 nucleotides line up with TRBD1. CDR3 length: 14 amino acids. Germline V gives CDR1 MDHEN, CDR2 SYDVKM. Losses at the gene ends were 7 bases for V and 4 bases for J; bases not matched to a gene: 4. The CDR3 region is CASKGQGPTGELFF. The CDR3 DNA is TGTGCCAGCAAGGGACAGGGACCCACCGGGGAGCTGTTTTTT.

This rearrangement joins TRBV15 to TRBJ2-7; TRBD2 agrees at 11 bases. With V trimmed by 6 bases and J by 6 bases, 7 bases remained unmatched. CDR1 is LNHNV and CDR2 is YYDKDF in the germline V gene (reference sequence). The CDR3 contains 14 residues. The CDR3, as DNA: TGTGCCACCAGGAAACTAGCGGGAGCTGTCGAGCAGTACTTC. This sequence encodes CATRKLAGAVEQYF.

This clonotype was detected once. This sequence may be a read error, since a much larger clone differs from it by one base. This chain joins TRBV29-1 and TRBJ2-7; 10 bases line up with TRBD2. Germline V lookup: CDR1 SQVTM, CDR2 ANQGSEA. The CDR3 totals 13 residues. The CDR3 loop is CAWRGTSAGGQYF. CDR3 in DNA: TGTGCCTGGAGGGGGACTAGCGCGGGCGGGCAGTACTTC.

V usage is TRBV12-3 or TRBV12-4 and J usage is TRBJ2-3; possible D gene TRBD1, 5 bases. This CDR3 is built from 14 residues. Trimming shortened V by 1 base and J by 2 bases, and 7 bases separated the two germline ends. The CDR3 nucleotides are TGTGCCAGCAGTTTAGTAGGGGACACAGATACGCAGTATTTT. This sequence encodes CASSLVGDTDTQYF.

This clonotype appeared a single time. The chain joins TRBV19 to TRBJ1-2; 12 bases match TRBD1. The CDR3 spans 19 residues. V dropped 6 bases and J dropped 4; count of bases not matched to a gene: 18. Germline loops: CDR1 LNHDA, CDR2 SQIVND (reference sequence). This CDR3 is CASSSGQGATSLRFYGYTF. The DNA for the CDR3 is TGTGCCAGTAGCTCGGGACAGGGGGCTACTTCACTCCGCTTCTATGGCTACACCTTC.

Regarding this clonotype: A much larger clone differs from this one at a single base, so this may be a read error. V gene TRBV5-1 combines with J gene TRBJ2-2; 7 bases line up with TRBD1. The CDR3 length is 15 residues. The germline V gene has CDR1 SGHRS and CDR2 YFSETQ. DNA for the CDR3: TGCGTCAGCAGCTTGATAGCAGGGGGCACCGGGGAGCTGTTTTTT. Translated: CVSSLIAGGTGELFF.

The chain joins TRBV19 to TRBJ1-1, with D uncertain. This CDR3 has 15 amino acids. Trimming removed 1 base at V and 5 bases at J, with 14 bases between. The germline gives CDR1 LNHDA, CDR2 SQIVND (reference sequence). CDR3 nucleotides: TGTGCCAGTAGTATAGGGGCATTGGGAAGGACTGAAGCTTTCTTT. It codes for CASSIGALGRTEAFF.

This clonotype was observed a single time. The chain carries TRBV20-1 and TRBJ2-7, with TRBD2 identical over 9 bases. Unmatched junction bases numbered 4, after V lost 5 bases and J lost 2 bases. CDR3 length: 13 amino acids. The germline V gene has CDR1 DFQATT and CDR2 SNEGSKA (reference sequence). The CDR3 DNA reads as TGCAGTGCTCCCGTAGCGGGAGCCTACGAGCAGTACTTC. The encoded protein is CSAPVAGAYEQYF.

This clonotype was counted a few times. The J gene is TRBJ1-2, the V gene TRBV10-3; the D is unclear. This CDR3 is built from 10 residues. Per the germline V gene, CDR1 is ENHRY and CDR2 is SYGVKD. Trimming cost V 10 bases and J 8 bases, with 11 bases left between them. The CDR3 region is CATRTGGYTF. As DNA, the CDR3 is TGTGCCACTAGGACCGGGGGCTACACCTTC.

This clonotype was seen only once. The V gene is TRBV4-1, the J gene TRBJ1-2; tentatively, D is TRBD1 (5 bases). This CDR3 is built from 10 residues. V was trimmed by 8 bases and J by 8 bases, leaving 9 bases between them. The germline CDR1 and CDR2 sequences are MGHRA and YSYEKL. The CDR3 DNA reads as TGCGCCAGCCGGGGCTGGGGCTACACCTTC. Translation: CASRGWGYTF.

This clonotype was detected only a few times. This chain links TRBV15 with TRBJ2-2; possibly TRBD1 or TRBD2 for D (7 bases each). The CDR3 is 16 residues long. Germline values: CDR1 LNHNV, CDR2 YYDKDF (reference sequence). V lost 4 bases, J lost 5 bases, and 17 bases lay in between. In DNA form, the CDR3 reads TGTGCCACCAGCATCTCCAGGGGGGGATTAACCGGGGAGCTGTTTTTT. Translation: CATSISRGGLTGELFF.